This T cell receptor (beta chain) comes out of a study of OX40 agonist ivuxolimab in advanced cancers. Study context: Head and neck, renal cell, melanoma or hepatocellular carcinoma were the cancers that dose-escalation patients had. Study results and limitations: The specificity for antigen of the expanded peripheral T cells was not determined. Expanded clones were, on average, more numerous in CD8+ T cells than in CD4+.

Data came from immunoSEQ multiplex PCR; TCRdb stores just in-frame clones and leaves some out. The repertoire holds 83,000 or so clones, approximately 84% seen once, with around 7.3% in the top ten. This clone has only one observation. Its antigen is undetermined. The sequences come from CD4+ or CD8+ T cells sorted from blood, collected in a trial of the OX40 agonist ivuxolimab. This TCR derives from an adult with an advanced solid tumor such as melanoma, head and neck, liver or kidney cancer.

The CDR3 region is CSVDGGTDTQYF. For the CDR3, the DNA is TGCAGCGTTGATGGGGGTACAGATACGCAGTATTTT. The chain employs TRBV29-1 and TRBJ2-3; tentatively, D is TRBD1 or TRBD2 (5 bases each). The CDR3 extends over 12 amino acids. With 3 bases removed from V and 3 bases from J, the gap between germline ends came to 7 bases. From germline, CDR1 is SQVTM and CDR2 ANQGSEA.